One and the same sample provided the 22 T cell receptor beta chains below, sequenced in a study of early T cells in non-severe SARS-CoV-2 infection. TCRdb re-called the 5' RACE reads with MiXCR, one entry per CDR3 protein. The sample lists 57,000 or so distinct CDR3 sequences; about 12% were seen once. The input for sequencing was whole blood, taken at baseline. The receptors stem from an adult who was a healthcare worker with PCR-confirmed SARS-CoV-2 infection or an uninfected control (not recorded which). The donor label of this sample is uncertain.

J is TRBJ1-3 and V is TRBV5-1; a possible D gene is TRBD1 (6 bases). This CDR3 contains 14 residues. Trimming took off 2 bases at V and 4 bases at J, with 10 bases between the two ends. Per germline, CDR1 SGHRS and CDR2 YFSETQ. The CDR3 coding sequence is TGCGCCAGCAGCTTCAACAGGGAAGGAAACACCATATATTTT. Its translation is CASSFNREGNTIYF.

This clonotype was seen more than once but under ten times. The V and J genes are TRBV7-3 and TRBJ1-6, with no clear D. CDR3 length equals 13 residues. Trimming removed 2 bases at V and 7 bases at J, with 6 bases between. Per the germline V gene, CDR1 is SGHTA and CDR2 is FQGTGA. The CDR3 DNA follows: TGTGCCAGCAGCTTAGGCAGCAATTCACCCCTCCACTTT. It is translated as CASSLGSNSPLHF.

There are a few counts of this clonotype. This chain joins TRBV7-3 and TRBJ1-1, with D uncertain. V was pared by 1 base and J by 5 bases, with 8 bases between. The CDR3 length is 13 residues. Germline loops: CDR1 SGHTA, CDR2 FQGTGA. The CDR3 region has the DNA TGTGCCAGCAGCTTAAAGACGGAGACTGAAGCTTTCTTT. It translates to CASSLKTETEAFF.

The chain recombines TRBV20-1 with TRBJ1-6; D call uncertain. The germline gives CDR1 DFQATT, CDR2 SNEGSKA (reference sequence). The CDR3 spans 18 residues. V lost 0 bases, J lost 8 bases, and 23 bases lay in between. The CDR3 DNA follows: TGCAGTGCTAGAGATCATCAGTCGAACCTTAACCCCGATTCACCCCTCCACTTT. It specifies CSARDHQSNLNPDSPLHF.

This clonotype was recorded at least ten times. CDR3 residues: CASSFGLMDGYTF. The DNA of the CDR3 is TGTGCCAGCAGCTTTGGACTTATGGATGGCTACACCTTC. V and J are TRBV11-2 and TRBJ1-2, with D unresolved. CDR1 is SGHAT, CDR2 FQNNGV, per germline. V was cut by 3 bases and J by 6 bases, with 11 bases left in between. CDR3 length: 13 residues.

This clonotype was recorded a few times. The chain has TRBV3-1 and TRBJ2-1; 14 bases line up with TRBD2. In germline, CDR1 is LGHDT, CDR2 YNNKEL (reference sequence). With V trimmed by 4 bases and J by 0 bases, 14 bases remained unmatched. This CDR3 is built from 21 residues. CDR3 nucleotides: TGTGCCAGCAGCCTAACCCCGGGACTAGCGGGGGCCCTAAGCTCCTACAATGAGCAGTTCTTC. As protein: CASSLTPGLAGALSSYNEQFF.

This clonotype was seen at least ten times. The chain links TRBV20-1 to TRBJ1-5, with a weak D call TRBD1 (5 bases). The CDR3 is made up of 15 amino acids. The V end was cut by 5 bases, the J end by 4 bases, with 18 bases between. Germline V gives CDR1 DFQATT, CDR2 SNEGSKA (reference sequence). This CDR3 reads CSAQQAANVNQPQHF. The CDR3, as DNA: TGCAGTGCTCAACAGGCCGCGAATGTAAATCAGCCCCAGCATTTT.

In its sample, this clonotype was seen many times. J is TRBJ1-4 and V is TRBV12-3 or TRBV12-4, with 7 nucleotides matching TRBD1. Losses at the gene ends were 6 bases for V and 9 bases for J; bases not matched to a gene: 16. This CDR3 contains 16 residues. CDR3 DNA: TGTGCCAGCAGCGCCCTCACGGGACAGTTTCTTCAAAAACTGTTTTTT. Protein product: CASSALTGQFLQKLFF.

The chain uses TRBV7-2 and TRBJ2-2; 7 bases map to TRBD1. Germline values: CDR1 SGHTA, CDR2 FQGNSA. The CDR3 has 19 amino acids. After removal of 1 base from V and 4 bases from J, the junction contained 15 bases not matched to a gene. The CDR3: CASSLVSIKATGRTGELFF. The CDR3 bases are TGTGCCAGCAGCTTAGTTTCAATCAAAGCGACAGGGCGCACCGGGGAGCTGTTTTTT.

The rearrangement uses TRBV11-2 and TRBJ2-3, with D maybe TRBD1 (5 bases). Germline lookup yields CDR1 SGHAT and CDR2 FQNNGV. Between the trimmed V and J ends, which lost 1 base and 0 bases, there was a span of 20 bases. The CDR3 consists of 19 residues. CDR3 nucleotide sequence: TGTGCCAGCAGCTTAGTTTCTAGGGGATTTATTGGTAGCACAGATACGCAGTATTTT. Encoded protein: CASSLVSRGFIGSTDTQYF.

This clonotype was detected once. The rearrangement links TRBV3-1 to TRBJ1-6, with D unclear. CDR3 length equals 14 residues. The V gene's germline CDR1 is LGHDT and CDR2 YNNKEL (reference sequence). Trimming took off 0 bases at V and 7 bases at J, with 7 bases between the two ends. CDR3 sequence (DNA): TGTGCCAGCAGCCAAGATATGGGGAATTCACCCCTCCACTTT. It yields the protein CASSQDMGNSPLHF.

The gene calls are TRBV3-1 and TRBJ1-1, with D maybe TRBD1 (5 bases). Germline assignment: CDR1 LGHDT and CDR2 YNNKEL (reference sequence). V shed 2 bases and J shed 1 base, with 23 bases lying between them. The CDR3 sequence is 19 residues long. The CDR3 bases are TGTGCCAGCAGCCAAAGGTTTCTCGCAGGGTCCATGGGGAACACTGAAGCTTTCTTT. This gives the protein CASSQRFLAGSMGNTEAFF.

This clonotype appeared many times. The chain links TRBV12-3 or TRBV12-4 to TRBJ2-7; D uncertain. This CDR3 spans 12 amino acids. Trimming pared 5 bases from V and 6 bases from J, leaving 11 bases between. Here the CDR3 DNA reads TGTGCCAGCAGTGACCCGACCCTCGAGCAGTACGTC. Amino acid sequence: CASSDPTLEQYV.

This clonotype was detected only a few times. CDR3 protein: CASRGGAVGQPQHF. The CDR3 DNA reads as TGTGCCAGCAGGGGGGGAGCGGTCGGCCAGCCCCAGCATTTT. J is TRBJ1-5 and V is TRBV2, with a tentative D call TRBD1 (5 bases). Between the trimmed V and J ends, which lost 6 bases and 7 bases, there was a span of 16 bases. The CDR3 has 14 residues. Germline V gene sequence: CDR1 SNHLY, CDR2 FYNNEI.

The V call is TRBV7-3, the J call TRBJ2-7; D may be TRBD2 (6 bases). Germline V gene sequence: CDR1 SGHTA, CDR2 FQGTGA. The CDR3 is 14 residues long. Here the CDR3 reads CGSGVDKHSYEQYV. The DNA of the CDR3 is TGTGGATCGGGAGTGGACAAGCACTCCTACGAGCAGTACGTC.

This clonotype was picked up many times. The chain has TRBV18 and TRBJ1-2; D gene ambiguous. The CDR3 extends over 12 amino acids. Germline CDR1 reads KGHSH; CDR2 reads LQKENI. Trimming pared 3 bases from V and 7 bases from J, leaving 9 bases between. The CDR3 reads CASSPPLGGYTF. The CDR3 DNA sequence: TGTGCCAGCTCACCTCCGTTAGGTGGCTACACCTTC.

This clonotype was detected many times. The chain links TRBV15 to TRBJ2-1; 8 bases fit TRBD1. Germline-derived CDR1 and CDR2 are LNHNV and YYDKDF (reference sequence). Trimming cost V 1 base and J 4 bases; bases outside gene matches: 3. The CDR3 is 15 residues long. The CDR3 loop is CATSRVGQAYNEQFF. In DNA form, the CDR3 reads TGTGCCACCAGCAGAGTGGGACAGGCATACAATGAGCAGTTCTTC.

Ten or more counts support this clonotype. CDR3 protein: CSASNNRGYQPQHF. CDR3 coding DNA: TGCAGTGCTAGTAACAACAGGGGGTATCAGCCCCAGCATTTT. The J gene is TRBJ1-5, the V gene TRBV20-1; 8 positions match TRBD1. The V gene end was trimmed by 3 bases and the J gene end by 5 bases; junction bases not matched to a gene: 6. Germline values: CDR1 DFQATT, CDR2 SNEGSKA (reference sequence). This CDR3 is 14 amino acids long.

The CDR3 bases are TGTGCCAGCAGCTTAGCGGCAGCGGGTCGTCCCCTCCACTTT. Protein sequence: CASSLAAAGRPLHF. The chain links TRBV7-6 to TRBJ1-6; D gene unclear. The CDR3 sequence is 14 residues long. The V end was cut by 0 bases, the J end by 13 bases, with 13 bases between. Per the germline V gene, CDR1 is SGHVS and CDR2 is FNYEAQ. Filled out from reference TRBV7-6 and TRBJ1-6, the complete variable domain reads GAGVSQSPRYKVTKRGQDVALRCDPISGHVSLYWYRQALGQGPEFLTYFNYEAQQDKSGLPNDRFSAERPEGSISTLTIQRTEQRDSAMYRCASSLAAAGRPLHFGNGTRLTVT.

This clonotype was counted a few times. The DNA of the CDR3 is TGTGCCAGCAGCACCCACAGGGGGCACACTGAAGCTTTCTTT. This sequence encodes CASSTHRGHTEAFF. V gene TRBV7-2 combines with J gene TRBJ1-1; 9 nucleotides align to TRBD1. The CDR3 contains 14 residues. V lost 5 bases to trimming and J lost 3 bases; unmatched junction nucleotides: 4. Per the germline V gene, CDR1 is SGHTA and CDR2 is FQGNSA.

This clonotype appeared a few times. V is TRBV19 and J is TRBJ1-2, with D possibly TRBD1 on 5 matching bases. This CDR3 contains 12 residues. Per the germline V gene, CDR1 is LNHDA and CDR2 is SQIVND (reference sequence). Trimming took off 7 bases at V and 7 bases at J, with 13 bases between the two ends. CDR3 region: CASTSGSFGYTF. For the CDR3, the DNA is TGTGCCAGTACCTCAGGGTCATTTGGCTACACCTTC. Looking up the rest from reference TRBV19 and TRBJ1-2 gives the full variable domain: DGGITQSPKYLFRKEGQNVTLSCEQNLNHDAMYWYRQDPGQGLRLIYYSQIVNDFQKGDIAEGYSVSREKKESFPLTVTSAQKNPTAFYLCASTSGSFGYTFGSGTRLTVV.

The V and J genes are TRBV7-3 and TRBJ2-7, with D hard to call. The V end lost 3 bases, the J end lost 2 bases, and 11 bases lay between the germline ends. The germline gives CDR1 SGHTA, CDR2 FQGTGA. The CDR3 runs to 14 residues. The CDR3, as DNA: TGTGCCAGCAGCTTCGCGACAAGGGCCTACGAGCAGTACGTC. It translates to CASSFATRAYEQYV.